The entry below gives a single TCR beta chain sequence along with its context. This CDR3 region has 16 residues. The junction had 5 bases not matched to a gene; V was cut back by 1 base and J by 3 bases. CDR1 and CDR2 from the germline V gene are MGHRA and YSYEKL. The sample originates from a study of blood T cell repertoires in COVID-19. Study-level background: The United States, Italy and Spain were the sources of the acute and convalescent COVID-19 samples. T cells, B-cell-depleted T cells, or PBMCs supplied cDNA or gDNA.

Original processing notes: Amplifying reference gene primers gave estimates of nucleated cell counts. TCRdb keeps only in-frame clones here, not all; method: immunoSEQ multiplex PCR. V and J calls and clone size follow that table, whereas D and trimming were derived from the DNA. Among hundreds of thousands of clones listed, around nine tenths were seen once. Specimen: peripheral blood. This sequence joins TRBV4-1 and TRBJ1-2; 10 bases map to TRBD1. The receptor was isolated from a human donor in a cohort sampled during active COVID-19. DNA of the CDR3: TGCGCCAGCAGCCAAGGAAGGACAGGGGGTTACTATGGCTACACCTTC. It translates to CASSQGRTGGYYGYTF.